These 20 T cell receptor beta chains originate from one sample sequenced in a study of a mutant IDH1 vaccine in newly diagnosed glioma. Produced via immunoSEQ multiplex PCR; TCRdb's table is partial and in-frame only. Of about 59,000 clones listed, 75% to 95% are singletons. Indicated time point: baseline, week 1 (first vaccination visit). Noted treatment: pre-vaccination baseline after standard-of-care therapy. Sequencing was performed on PBMCs, taken from a glioma patient treated with radiotherapy, temozolomide or both. These receptors were obtained from a man aged 50-60 years with glioma.

The V and J genes are TRBV29-1 and TRBJ1-4, with a tentative D call TRBD1 (5 bases). Germline CDR1 and CDR2: SQVTM and ANQGSEA. CDR3 length: 15 amino acids. V was shortened by 5 bases and J by 3 bases, with 16 bases between the two germline ends. In nucleotides, the CDR3 is TGCAGCGTTCGACAGACCCTGGCAGCTAATGAAAAACTGTTTTTT. This gives the protein CSVRQTLAANEKLFF.

This rearrangement joins TRBV5-1 to TRBJ2-6; D is possibly TRBD1 (5 bases). V was trimmed by 0 bases and J by 2 bases, leaving 12 bases between them. The length of the CDR3 is 17 residues. The germline gives CDR1 SGHRS, CDR2 YFSETQ. CDR3 amino acids: CASSLVPGRTGANVLTF. The CDR3 region has the DNA TGCGCCAGCAGCTTGGTTCCAGGGCGAACTGGGGCCAACGTCCTGACTTTC.

This sequence joins TRBV5-1 and TRBJ1-3; D remains ambiguous. This CDR3 is built from 15 residues. The V end lost 4 bases, the J end lost 0 bases, and 11 bases lay between the germline ends. CDR1 is SGHRS and CDR2 is YFSETQ in the germline V gene. The CDR3 bases are TGCGCCAGCAGCCCGATTGAGGCCTCTGGAAACACCATATATTTT. Translating gives CASSPIEASGNTIYF.

V gene TRBV7-2 combines with J gene TRBJ2-7; D could derive from TRBD1 or TRBD2 (5 bases each). Trimming shortened V by 1 base and J by 0 bases, and 13 bases separated the two germline ends. CDR3 length equals 16 residues. The germline CDR1 and CDR2 sequences are SGHTA and FQGNSA. This CDR3 reads CASSLGGGLFSYEQYF. CDR3 bases: TGTGCCAGCAGCTTAGGTGGGGGTCTGTTCTCCTACGAGCAGTACTTC.

This clone was detected once. V gene TRBV9 combines with J gene TRBJ2-3, with a tentative D call TRBD1 (6 bases). Per the germline V gene, CDR1 is SGDLS and CDR2 is YYNGEE. V was clipped by 4 bases and J by 6 bases, with 21 bases between them. CDR3 length: 16 residues. The chain's CDR3 is CASSLLGRGEADTQYF. The CDR3 DNA sequence: TGTGCCAGCAGCCTGCTAGGCAGGGGTGAAGCGGATACGCAGTATTTT. The variable domain in full, with the rest retrieved from reference TRBV9 and TRBJ2-3, is DSGVTQTPKHLITATGQRVTLRCSPRSGDLSVYWYQQSLDQGLQFLIQYYNGEERAKGNILERFSAQQFPDLHSELNLSSLELGDSALYFCASSLLGRGEADTQYFGPGTRLTVL.

The chain is built from TRBV19 and TRBJ2-1; TRBD1 matches 8 bases. Per germline, CDR1 LNHDA and CDR2 SQIVND (reference sequence). CDR3 length: 14 amino acids. The V segment lost 6 bases and the J segment 8 bases; nucleotides outside the gene matches: 9. The CDR3 nucleotides read TGTGCCAGTAGCGACAGGGGAGTAACCCATGAGCAGTTCTTC. It translates to CASSDRGVTHEQFF.

This chain connects TRBV4-1 to TRBJ1-2, with 8 nucleotides matching TRBD1. CDR1 MGHRA and CDR2 YSYEKL come from the germline V gene. This CDR3 is built from 15 residues. V lost 0 bases and J lost 7; bases outside the gene matches: 7. The DNA of the CDR3 is TGCGCCAGCAGCCAAGAGGACAGGGAAGCAGGTGGCTACACCTTC. Its translation is CASSQEDREAGGYTF.

The chain has TRBV6-1 and TRBJ1-5, with D uncertain. V lost 7 bases, J lost 9 bases, and 13 bases lay in between. This CDR3 has 12 residues. Germline V gene data show CDR1 as MNHNS and CDR2 as SASEGT. The CDR3 DNA is TGTGCCAGCAATGCCGTTCGGATGCCCCAGCATTTT. Protein product: CASNAVRMPQHF.

The chain is built from TRBV6-1 and TRBJ1-6; D call uncertain. CDR3 length equals 13 residues. The germline V gene has CDR1 MNHNS and CDR2 SASEGT. The V gene lost 2 bases and the J gene lost 13 bases, with 12 bases spanning the gap. The CDR3 nucleotides read TGTGCCAGCAGTGAAACCCGAAAAAGTCCCCTCCACTTT. The encoded protein is CASSETRKSPLHF.

The gene calls are TRBV4-1 and TRBJ2-3, with 9 bases aligning to TRBD2. CDR1 is MGHRA and CDR2 is YSYEKL in the germline V gene. J was trimmed by 8 bases and V by 3 bases; bases with no gene match: 12. The CDR3 totals 16 residues. CDR3 bases: TGCGCCAGCAGCCAGGTCGGGGTAGCGGGGGAGGGTACGCAGTATTTT. The encoded protein is CASSQVGVAGEGTQYF.

The chain recombines TRBV7-3 with TRBJ2-3, with no clear D. Trimming pared 1 base from V and 3 bases from J, leaving 5 bases between. The CDR3 length is 13 residues. Germline values: CDR1 SGHTA, CDR2 FQGTGA. The CDR3 sequence: CASSLIPTDTQYF. The DNA of the CDR3 is TGTGCCAGCAGCTTAATACCGACAGATACGCAGTATTTT. The whole variable domain, filled in from reference TRBV7-3 and TRBJ2-3, reads GAGVSQTPSNKVTEKGKYVELRCDPISGHTALYWYRQSLGQGPEFLIYFQGTGAADDSGLPNDRFFAVRPEGSVSTLKIQRTERGDSAVYLCASSLIPTDTQYFGPGTRLTVL.

The chain joins TRBV19 to TRBJ1-1, with D uncertain. The CDR3 sequence is 11 residues long. In germline, CDR1 is LNHDA, CDR2 SQIVND (reference sequence). V was pared by 1 base and J by 7 bases, with 4 bases between. This CDR3 is CASSIGIEAFF. CDR3 in DNA: TGTGCCAGTAGTATAGGCATTGAAGCTTTCTTT.

This chain joins TRBV7-9 and TRBJ1-4; D gene unclear. V lost 3 bases, J lost 8 bases, and 10 bases lay in between. The CDR3 extends over 13 amino acids. The germline CDR1 and CDR2 sequences are SEHNR and FQNEAQ (reference sequence). The CDR3 DNA sequence: TGTGCCAGCAGCTTTAGGGCGGGCGAAAAACTGTTTTTT. The encoded protein is CASSFRAGEKLFF.

This clone appeared a single time. The chain uses TRBV9 and TRBJ2-1; tentatively, D is TRBD1 or TRBD2 (7 bases each). This CDR3 has 15 amino acids. The germline V and J ends were trimmed by 3 bases and 3 bases, with 13 bases remaining between them. CDR1 and CDR2 (germline): SGDLS, YYNGEE. The CDR3 is CASSAGRGGYNEQFF. CDR3 bases: TGTGCCAGCAGCGCAGGCAGGGGGGGCTACAATGAGCAGTTCTTC.

The chain recombines TRBV9 with TRBJ2-5; possibly TRBD2 for D (6 bases). CDR1 and CDR2 from the germline V gene are SGDLS and YYNGEE. V was trimmed by 3 bases and J by 1 base, leaving 13 bases between them. There are 15 residues in the CDR3. The DNA of the CDR3 is TGTGCCAGCAGCGCCAGGGCGGGACCCCAAGAGACCCAGTACTTC. It is translated as CASSARAGPQETQYF.

The chain links TRBV19 to TRBJ1-3, with 8 bases fitting TRBD1. With 7 bases clipped from V and 3 bases from J, the junction kept 5 bases outside the gene matches. CDR1 is LNHDA and CDR2 is SQIVND in the germline V gene (reference sequence). This CDR3 region has 14 residues. This CDR3 reads CASTIRGLGNTIYF. CDR3 coding DNA: TGTGCCAGTACCATCAGGGGGCTTGGAAACACCATATATTTT. Drawing the rest from reference TRBV19 and TRBJ1-3, the complete variable domain is DGGITQSPKYLFRKEGQNVTLSCEQNLNHDAMYWYRQDPGQGLRLIYYSQIVNDFQKGDIAEGYSVSREKKESFPLTVTSAQKNPTAFYLCASTIRGLGNTIYFGEGSWLTVV.

This chain uses TRBV5-4 with TRBJ1-1; D is uncertain. There are 11 residues in the CDR3. Trimming shortened V by 3 bases and J by 3 bases, and 3 bases separated the two germline ends. From germline, CDR1 is SGHNT and CDR2 YYREEE (reference sequence). The CDR3 is CASSYDTEAFF. As DNA, the CDR3 is TGTGCCAGCAGCTATGACACTGAAGCTTTCTTT.

J is TRBJ1-4 and V is TRBV7-9, with TRBD1 matching 11 bases. CDR3 length equals 16 residues. V lost 8 bases, J lost 8 bases, and 13 bases stayed unmatched. Germline V lookup: CDR1 SEHNR, CDR2 FQNEAQ (reference sequence). The CDR3 bases are TGTGCCAGCTCACCCAGTGGCGGACAGGGGGCCGAAAAACTGTTTTTT. This encodes CASSPSGGQGAEKLFF.

V gene TRBV5-1 combines with J gene TRBJ2-5; D gene uncertain. The CDR3 length is 14 residues. Germline lookup yields CDR1 SGHRS and CDR2 YFSETQ. V lost 1 base and J lost 3, with 10 bases in between. CDR3 nucleotides: TGCGCCAGCAGCTTGACCACACGGGAAGAGACCCAGTACTTC. Translating it yields CASSLTTREETQYF.

This chain connects TRBV7-2 to TRBJ2-2; 8 bases agree with TRBD1. Losses at the gene ends were 4 bases for V and 2 bases for J; bases not matched to a gene: 9. Germline V CDR1 and CDR2: SGHTA, FQGNSA. The CDR3 consists of 17 residues. As DNA, the CDR3 is TGTGCCAGCAGCTGGATTCCGGGACAGGCTAACACCGGGGAGCTGTTTTTT. It codes for CASSWIPGQANTGELFF. The complete variable domain, with remaining parts taken from reference TRBV7-2 and TRBJ2-2, reads GAGVSQSPSNKVTEKGKDVELRCDPISGHTALYWYRQSLGQGLEFLIYFQGNSAPDKSGLPSDRFSAERTGGSVSTLTIQRTQQEDSAVYLCASSWIPGQANTGELFFGEGSRLTVL.